The 21 T cell receptor beta chains below all came from one sample that was sequenced in a study of T cells in localized non-small cell lung cancer. Generated by immunoSEQ multiplex PCR, the TCRdb table keeps only in-frame clones and is missing some. This table holds over 3,000 clones, 25% to 30% found once. Sequences were derived from lung tumor tissue, sampled before any cancer treatment. The source is a woman aged 35 to 70 with stage I squamous cell lung carcinoma.

This clone is medium-sized. The rearrangement joins TRBV16 to TRBJ2-1; 10 nucleotides match TRBD1. Germline CDR1 is KGHSY and CDR2 is FQNENV. Trimming removed 4 bases from V and 6 bases from J; junction bases left unmatched: 0. The CDR3 extends over 13 amino acids. This CDR3 reads CASSRDRGNEQFF. CDR3 nucleotide sequence: TGTGCCAGCAGCCGGGACAGGGGCAATGAGCAGTTCTTC.

The table lists this clone with a few counts. V usage is TRBV10-2 and J usage is TRBJ1-1; D is ambiguous. The CDR3 is 12 residues long. Germline V gives CDR1 WSHSY, CDR2 SAAADI. Trimming took off 11 bases at V and 0 bases at J, with 10 bases between the two ends. This CDR3 reads CAASGLNTEAFF. Written as DNA, the CDR3 is TGCGCCGCGAGTGGCCTGAACACTGAAGCTTTCTTT.

The chain joins TRBV10-3 to TRBJ1-1; no clear D. This CDR3 spans 13 amino acids. CDR1 is ENHRY, CDR2 SYGVKD, per germline. V gave up 7 bases and J gave up 5 bases, with 14 bases separating them. The CDR3 region is CAITPDRETEAFF. The CDR3 region has the DNA TGTGCCATCACCCCGGACCGAGAAACTGAAGCTTTCTTT.

The sample holds a few counts of this clone. The rearrangement joins TRBV12-2 to TRBJ2-6. TRBV12-2 is shown as a pseudogene. The CDR3 is made up of 17 amino acids. The CDR3 spells CATRSGAGSSGANVLTF. DNA for the CDR3: TGTGCCACGCGCTCGGGGGCAGGGTCCTCTGGGGCCAACGTCCTGACTTTC.

This clone was counted between two and nine times. J is TRBJ2-2 and V is TRBV2; 10 positions match TRBD1. Per germline, CDR1 SNHLY and CDR2 FYNNEI. J lost 4 bases, V lost 5 bases, and 7 bases had no gene match. This CDR3 comprises 16 residues. CDR3 amino acids: CASSTGTGVSTGELFF. The CDR3 nucleotides read TGTGCCAGCAGTACCGGGACAGGGGTCTCCACCGGGGAGCTGTTTTTT.

By sample fraction, this clone is large. This rearrangement joins TRBV6-8 to TRBJ2-7; D might be TRBD1 (5 bases). Germline values: CDR1 MNHGY, CDR2 SAAAGT. The CDR3 is 15 amino acids. Trimming removed 5 bases at V and 3 bases at J, with 17 bases between. CDR3 protein: CASSVDSPPDYEQYF. CDR3 bases: TGTGCCAGCAGTGTTGACAGTCCCCCCGACTACGAGCAGTACTTC.

This chain links TRBV9 with TRBJ2-7; 9 bases are a match to TRBD1. CDR3 length equals 19 residues. The V gene end was trimmed by 4 bases and the J gene end by 7 bases; junction bases not matched to a gene: 24. Per the germline V gene, CDR1 is SGDLS and CDR2 is YYNGEE. The CDR3 sequence is CASSSGPWSRTGGRGEQYF. The CDR3 DNA sequence: TGTGCCAGCAGCTCTGGGCCCTGGTCGCGTACAGGGGGCCGGGGGGAGCAGTACTTC.

This chain connects TRBV29-1 to TRBJ2-2, with D perhaps matching TRBD2 (6 bases). The CDR3 consists of 15 residues. Germline CDR1 reads SQVTM; CDR2 reads ANQGSEA. Trimming took 4 bases from V and 2 from J, leaving 14 bases between them. The CDR3: CSVGRVAGNTGELFF. The CDR3 DNA follows: TGCAGCGTTGGCCGTGTGGCGGGAAACACCGGGGAGCTGTTTTTT.

This sequence joins TRBV6-8 and TRBJ1-3; 7 bases match TRBD1. The CDR3 consists of 16 residues. The V gene end was trimmed by 4 bases and the J gene end by 0 bases; junction bases not matched to a gene: 6. Per germline, CDR1 MNHGY and CDR2 SAAAGT. As DNA, the CDR3 is TGTGCCAGCAGTTTAGGGGGACAGCTCTCTGGAAACACCATATATTTT. Its translation: CASSLGGQLSGNTIYF.

This clone has just a few counts. One end of the junction does not line up with germline, which may come from a read error. The rearrangement uses TRBV30 and TRBJ1-6; TRBD1 matches 8 bases. CDR1 and CDR2 (germline): GTSNPN, SVGIG (reference sequence). The CDR3 is made up of 16 amino acids. The CDR3 sequence is CARSDRAGGTNSPLHF. The CDR3 DNA sequence: TGTGCCCGGAGTGATCGGGCAGGGGGCACGAATTCACCCCTCCACTTT. Complete variable domain (other parts from reference TRBV30 and TRBJ1-6): SQTIHQWPATLVQPVGSPLSLECTVEGTSNPNLYWYRQAAGRGLQLLFYSVGIGQISSEVPQNLSASRPQDRQFILSSKKLLLSDSGFYLCARSDRAGGTNSPLHFGNGTRLTVT.

The chain combines TRBV5-1 with TRBJ2-3; the D gene could be TRBD1 or TRBD2 (5 bases each). The V end was cut by 6 bases, the J end by 6 bases, with 17 bases between. This CDR3 is built from 14 residues. Germline V gene data show CDR1 as SGHRS and CDR2 as YFSETQ. This CDR3 is CASNSGPIDDTQYF. CDR3 in DNA: TGCGCCAGCAACTCGGGGCCCATCGACGATACGCAGTATTTT.

The chain employs TRBV10-2 and TRBJ2-7; D might be TRBD2 (6 bases). CDR1 WSHSY and CDR2 SAAADI come from the germline V gene. The CDR3 is 14 amino acids. The germline V and J ends were trimmed by 2 bases and 2 bases, with 10 bases remaining between them. CDR3 in DNA: TGCGCCAGCAGTGAGGGAGGGTTCCCCTACGAGCAGTACTTC. Translating gives CASSEGGFPYEQYF.

In this sample, this clone turned up a few times. Its ends do not fully match the called genes, so a read error is possible. The CDR3 nucleotides read TGTGCCATCAGTGTAGGGGGAAACACTGAAGCTTTCTTT. This translates into CAISVGGNTEAFF. The gene calls are TRBV6-8 and TRBJ1-1, with D possibly being TRBD1 (6 bases). Germline CDR1 is MNHGY and CDR2 is SAAAGT. The CDR3 runs 13 residues.

The genes are TRBV19 and TRBJ2-5; 9 nucleotides agree with TRBD1. Germline values: CDR1 LNHDA, CDR2 SQIVND (reference sequence). The CDR3 runs to 17 residues. V was pared by 3 bases and J by 2 bases, with 10 bases of the junction left unmatched. DNA for the CDR3: TGTGCCAGTAGTATCGATCCACCGGGACAGGGACAAGAGACCCAGTACTTC. Protein product: CASSIDPPGQGQETQYF. Drawing the rest from reference TRBV19 and TRBJ2-5, the complete variable domain is DGGITQSPKYLFRKEGQNVTLSCEQNLNHDAMYWYRQDPGQGLRLIYYSQIVNDFQKGDIAEGYSVSREKKESFPLTVTSAQKNPTAFYLCASSIDPPGQGQETQYFGPGTRLLVL.

Sample share makes this clone medium-sized. The chain has TRBV19 and TRBJ2-7, with D possibly TRBD1 on 6 matching bases. Trimming took 5 bases from V and 1 from J, leaving 12 bases between them. Germline loops: CDR1 LNHDA, CDR2 SQIVND (reference sequence). This CDR3 has 14 amino acids. CDR3 DNA sequence: TGTGCCAGTAGTCAGTCACAGGGTTCCTACGAGCAGTACTTC. Translating gives CASSQSQGSYEQYF.

V and J are TRBV19 and TRBJ2-7, with 13 bases identical to TRBD2. The CDR3 is 16 amino acids. J lost 1 base, V lost 5 bases, and 5 bases had no gene match. In germline, CDR1 is LNHDA, CDR2 SQIVND (reference sequence). The CDR3 here is CASSFGLAGESYEQYF. CDR3 nucleotides: TGTGCCAGTAGTTTTGGACTAGCGGGGGAGTCCTACGAGCAGTACTTC.

The chain is built from TRBV28 and TRBJ2-1, with D maybe TRBD2 (6 bases). The germline V gene encodes CDR1 MDHEN and CDR2 SYDVKM. The CDR3 is 15 residues long. The V end lost 6 bases, the J end lost 7 bases, and 19 bases lay between the germline ends. CDR3 residues: CASSYPGTAGNEQFF. The CDR3 nucleotides are TGTGCCAGCAGCTACCCAGGGACTGCTGGGAATGAGCAGTTCTTC.

The rearrangement links TRBV6-8 to TRBJ2-5; the D is unclear. Germline CDR1 reads MNHGY; CDR2 reads SAAAGT. CDR3 size: 13 residues. Trimming stripped 6 bases from V and 5 bases from J, with 13 bases between. The CDR3 reads CASRREPPETQYF. CDR3 nucleotide sequence: TGTGCCAGCAGAAGGGAACCGCCGGAGACCCAGTACTTC.

In regard to this clone: The junction departs from germline at one end; a sequencing error may be responsible. The chain uses TRBV6-4 and TRBJ2-5; D gene ambiguous. The CDR3 sequence is 11 residues long. Germline V gene data show CDR1 as MRHNA and CDR2 as SNTAGT. The CDR3 loop is CAISEAETQYF. The CDR3 bases are TGTGCCATCAGTGAGGCAGAGACCCAGTACTTC.

The chain carries TRBV10-2 and TRBJ2-1; 9 bases match TRBD2. Trimming cost V 6 bases and J 5 bases; bases outside gene matches: 5. Looked up from germline, CDR1 is WSHSY and CDR2 is SAAADI. The CDR3 sequence is 14 residues long. CDR3 sequence: CASSTSGRNNEQFF. The CDR3 DNA follows: TGCGCCAGCAGCACTAGCGGGCGGAACAATGAGCAGTTCTTC.

The chain is built from TRBV6-8 and TRBJ2-4; TRBD1 is a possible D gene (6 bases). Trimming stripped 4 bases from V and 9 bases from J, with 19 bases between. This CDR3 region has 15 residues. Germline loops: CDR1 MNHGY, CDR2 SAAAGT. For the CDR3, the DNA is TGTGCCAGCAGTTCATACGGGACACCAGCCAGCATTCAGTACTTC. This codes for CASSSYGTPASIQYF.